Following are 18 T cell receptor beta chains from one sample sequenced in a study of blood T cell repertoires in COVID-19. Profiled with immunoSEQ multiplex PCR; TCRdb holds only in-frame clones, not every one. This table has 250,000 or so clones, around 90% appearing once. Material: peripheral blood. The origin of the receptors is a man under 40 with COVID-19, enrolled during active disease.

V is TRBV11-2 and J is TRBJ2-7; 8 bases are shared with TRBD2. The CDR3 totals 15 residues. Unmatched junction bases numbered 5, after V lost 1 base and J lost 3 bases. Germline CDR1 reads SGHAT; CDR2 reads FQNNGV. As DNA, the CDR3 is TGTGCCAGCAGCTTAGCGATTAGCGGGGTCTACGAGCAGTACTTC. This sequence encodes CASSLAISGVYEQYF. Combining the CDR3 with reference TRBV11-2 and TRBJ2-7 gives the whole variable domain EAGVAQSPRYKIIEKRQSVAFWCNPISGHATLYWYQQILGQGPKLLIQFQNNGVVDDSQLPKDRFSAERLKGVDSTLKIQPAKLEDSAVYLCASSLAISGVYEQYFGPGTRLTVT.

The genes are TRBV4-2 and TRBJ1-2; TRBD1 matches at 7 bases. Trimming at V came to 6 bases and at J to 4 bases, leaving 8 bases not matched to a gene. This CDR3 has 14 residues. Per the germline V gene, CDR1 is LGHNA and CDR2 is YNFKEQ. DNA of the CDR3: TGTGCCAGCAGAACGACAGGGCAATCCTATGGCTACACCTTC. It is translated as CASRTTGQSYGYTF.

The chain uses TRBV28 and TRBJ1-4; D is undetermined. The germline gives CDR1 MDHEN, CDR2 SYDVKM. Trimming pared 6 bases from V and 5 bases from J, leaving 7 bases between. This CDR3 has 12 amino acids. The CDR3 region has the DNA TGTGCCAGCAGAGCAGGAAATGAAAAACTGTTTTTT. Its protein is CASRAGNEKLFF.

The genes are TRBV10-3 and TRBJ1-5; D not certain. The V end was cut by 5 bases, the J end by 4 bases, with 12 bases between. CDR3 length equals 14 residues. Germline CDR1 reads ENHRY; CDR2 reads SYGVKD. CDR3 residues: CAISPTVGNQPQHF. The CDR3 nucleotides read TGTGCCATCAGTCCTACAGTGGGTAATCAGCCCCAGCATTTT.

The V gene is TRBV5-6, the J gene TRBJ2-5, with unresolved D. Germline CDR1 is SGHDT and CDR2 is YYEEEE. The CDR3 extends over 13 amino acids. Trimming removed 0 bases at V and 1 base at J, with 4 bases between. The DNA for the CDR3 is TGTGCCAGCAGCTTGGTTAGCCAAGAGACCCAGTACTTC. Its translation is CASSLVSQETQYF.

V is TRBV11-2 and J is TRBJ2-5; 8 bases line up with TRBD2. The CDR3 totals 15 residues. Trimming at V came to 6 bases and at J to 2 bases, leaving 8 bases not matched to a gene. Germline CDR1 is SGHAT and CDR2 is FQNNGV. The DNA for the CDR3 is TGTGCCAGCAGTTATATTACTAGCGGACAAGAGACCCAGTACTTC. Its protein is CASSYITSGQETQYF.

V usage is TRBV5-4 and J usage is TRBJ2-7, with D possibly TRBD1 on 5 matching bases. Trimming took 1 base from V and 0 from J, leaving 11 bases between them. The germline V gene encodes CDR1 SGHNT and CDR2 YYREEE (reference sequence). The CDR3 has 15 residues. The CDR3 region has the DNA TGTGCCAGCAGCTTGTCCAGGGCAAGCTCCTACGAGCAGTACTTC. Protein sequence: CASSLSRASSYEQYF.

This rearrangement joins TRBV18 to TRBJ2-7; 10 bases agree with TRBD1. Germline V gene sequence: CDR1 KGHSH, CDR2 LQKENI. The ends lost 3 bases at V and 2 bases at J; junction bases unmatched: 10. The CDR3 covers 17 residues. The CDR3, as DNA: TGTGCCAGCTCACCGCAGGCCCCCGGGACAGGGGCCTACGAGCAGTACTTC. Amino acids: CASSPQAPGTGAYEQYF. Combining the CDR3 with reference TRBV18 and TRBJ2-7 gives the whole variable domain NAGVMQNPRHLVRRRGQEARLRCSPMKGHSHVYWYRQLPEEGLKFMVYLQKENIIDESGMPKERFSAEFPKEGPSILRIQQVVRGDSAAYFCASSPQAPGTGAYEQYFGPGTRLTVT.

The chain carries TRBV13 and TRBJ2-1; 12 bases match TRBD2. The CDR3 extends over 15 amino acids. CDR1 PRHDT and CDR2 FYEKMQ come from the germline V gene (reference sequence). With 5 bases clipped from V and 9 bases from J, the junction kept 8 bases outside the gene matches. CDR3 in amino acids: CASSLLAGGPGEQFF. CDR3 coding DNA: TGTGCCAGCAGCCTCCTAGCGGGGGGGCCGGGTGAGCAGTTCTTC. Full variable domain (outside the CDR3, taken from reference TRBV13 and TRBJ2-1): AAGVIQSPRHLIKEKRETATLKCYPIPRHDTVYWYQQGPGQDPQFLISFYEKMQSDKGSIPDRFSAQQFSDYHSELNMSSLELGDSALYFCASSLLAGGPGEQFFGPGTRLTVL.

This clone has just one count. This rearrangement joins TRBV14 to TRBJ1-6; no clear D. CDR3 length equals 16 residues. In germline, CDR1 is SGHDN, CDR2 FVKESK. Trimming took 1 base from V and 7 from J, leaving 14 bases between them. CDR3 sequence: CASSQVAGLANSPLHF. The CDR3 DNA reads as TGTGCCAGCAGCCAAGTGGCGGGGTTGGCAAATTCACCCCTCCACTTT.

The chain joins TRBV19 to TRBJ1-5; 8 bases match TRBD1. J lost 2 bases, V lost 2 bases, and 5 bases had no gene match. Germline-derived CDR1 and CDR2 are LNHDA and SQIVND (reference sequence). The CDR3 has 16 amino acids. The CDR3 here is CASSISTDRGNQPQHF. CDR3 sequence (DNA): TGTGCCAGTAGTATATCGACGGACAGGGGCAATCAGCCCCAGCATTTT.

V gene TRBV19 combines with J gene TRBJ1-1; possible D gene TRBD1, 5 bases. The CDR3 loop spans 15 amino acids. Germline loops: CDR1 LNHDA, CDR2 SQIVND (reference sequence). With 8 bases removed from V and 1 base from J, the gap between germline ends came to 17 bases. CDR3: CASAQQRGWNTEAFF. CDR3 coding DNA: TGTGCCAGTGCGCAACAAAGGGGTTGGAACACTGAAGCTTTCTTT.

This rearrangement joins TRBV28 to TRBJ1-2; 7 bases fit TRBD1. V shed 11 bases, J shed 2 bases, and the junction held 5 bases outside the gene matches. This CDR3 comprises 12 residues. CDR1 MDHEN and CDR2 SYDVKM come from the germline V gene. CDR3 residues: CALQGTNYGYTF. The CDR3 nucleotides are TGTGCCCTACAGGGGACGAACTATGGCTACACCTTC.

The chain recombines TRBV5-4 with TRBJ2-7; tentative D call: TRBD1 (8 bases). The ends were cut back, 4 bases at V and 1 base at J, with 18 bases in the middle. Germline-derived CDR1 and CDR2 are SGHNT and YYREEE (reference sequence). This CDR3 spans 16 amino acids. CDR3 sequence: CASSHSDRGGSYEQYF. The CDR3 nucleotides read TGTGCCAGCAGCCACTCCGACAGGGGAGGGTCCTACGAGCAGTACTTC.

The chain joins TRBV2 to TRBJ1-2, with D unresolved. In germline, CDR1 is SNHLY, CDR2 FYNNEI. The CDR3 runs to 13 residues. V was cut by 5 bases and J by 11 bases, with 18 bases left in between. CDR3: CASSFMAGWAYTF. The CDR3 DNA follows: TGTGCCAGCAGTTTTATGGCAGGATGGGCGTACACCTTC.

The V call is TRBV7-3, the J call TRBJ1-2; 8 bases map to TRBD1. CDR1 is SGHTA, CDR2 FQGTGA, per germline. The CDR3 covers 14 residues. V gave up 2 bases and J gave up 4 bases; unmatched junction bases: 3. DNA of the CDR3: TGTGCCAGCAGCTTATCAGGGGGCGGCTATGGCTACACCTTC. Protein: CASSLSGGGYGYTF. Filled out from reference TRBV7-3 and TRBJ1-2, the complete variable domain reads GAGVSQTPSNKVTEKGKYVELRCDPISGHTALYWYRQSLGQGPEFLIYFQGTGAADDSGLPNDRFFAVRPEGSVSTLKIQRTERGDSAVYLCASSLSGGGYGYTFGSGTRLTVV.

The gene calls are TRBV27 and TRBJ2-7; maybe TRBD2 (6 bases). V dropped 2 bases and J dropped 1 base, with 6 bases sitting between them. Per the germline V gene, CDR1 is MNHEY and CDR2 is SMNVEV (reference sequence). The CDR3 consists of 13 residues. The CDR3 DNA sequence: TGTGCCAGCAGTTTAGGAGGGTCCTACGAGCAGTACTTC. Translating gives CASSLGGSYEQYF.

The J gene is TRBJ1-1, the V gene TRBV19; D is undetermined. There are 13 residues in the CDR3. Germline V gene lookup returns CDR1 LNHDA and CDR2 SQIVND (reference sequence). V shed 4 bases and J shed 1 base, with 7 bases lying between them. The DNA for the CDR3 is TGTGCCAGTAGTACAGACAAGAACACTGAAGCTTTCTTT. This codes for CASSTDKNTEAFF.